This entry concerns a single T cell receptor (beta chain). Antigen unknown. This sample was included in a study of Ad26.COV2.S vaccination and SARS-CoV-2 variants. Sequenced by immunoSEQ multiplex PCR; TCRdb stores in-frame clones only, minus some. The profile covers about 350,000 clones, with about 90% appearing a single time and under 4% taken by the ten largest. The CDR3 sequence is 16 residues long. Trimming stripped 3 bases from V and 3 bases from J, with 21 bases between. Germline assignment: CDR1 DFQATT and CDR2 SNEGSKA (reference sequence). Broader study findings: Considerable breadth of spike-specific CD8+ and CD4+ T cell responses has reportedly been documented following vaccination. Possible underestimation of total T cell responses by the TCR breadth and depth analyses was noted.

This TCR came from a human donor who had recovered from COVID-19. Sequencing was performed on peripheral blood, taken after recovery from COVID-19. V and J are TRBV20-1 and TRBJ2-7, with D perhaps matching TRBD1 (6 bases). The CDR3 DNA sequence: TGCAGTGCTAGTCATCCCAGGGGCGGGCACTACTACGAGCAGTACTTC. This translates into CSASHPRGGHYYEQYF.